This TCR beta chain derives from a study of human CD4 T cells and Enterobacteriaceae (dated by TCRdb to 2019 to 2021). On a FACSAria III, memory CD4+ T cells were FACS-sorted to over 98% purity, defined as all CD4+ cells except CD45RA+CCR7+CD95- naive cells. Healthy donor blood was obtained from blood donation centers in Switzerland. Positive selection with CD4 and CD14 magnetic microbeads was used to enrich total CD4+ T cells and monocytes. CD8+, CD14+, CD16+, CD56+, CD19+ and CD25-bright cells were excluded before sorting. To assess in vivo expansion of bacteria-reactive clonotypes, total memory CD4+ T cells from a couple of blood donors were sequenced directly ex vivo. Ficoll-Paque Plus was used to isolate peripheral blood mononuclear cells from donor blood. Points on this clone: What antigen it recognizes has not been identified. No base quality values were provided; no much bigger clone lies one nucleotide off.

Findings and caveats that apply to the study as a whole: In ex vivo samples, clonotypes with broad cross-reactivity seemed more expanded than specific clonotypes, as 11 of 19 and about 60% of the roughly 34 fell within the top 5%. The reactivity of ex vivo clonotypes was inferred solely through the matching of nucleotide sequences to CFSE-low cultures from the same donors.

Deep-level sequencing was performed on ex vivo total memory CD4+ samples, with a detection sensitivity of one cell in 200,000. The QIAamp DNA Micro Kit was used to extract genomic DNA from cell pellets, and spectrophotometry was used to check the quantity and purity of the genomic DNA. The immunoSEQ multiplex PCR assay was used to amplify TCR Vbeta CDR3 regions. Sequencing of amplicons was performed on the Illumina HiSeq platform. Retrieved sequences were 87 nucleotides long and contained the CDR3 region. Processing in the source paper ran as follows. A clonotype was defined as a unique productive TCR Vbeta nucleotide sequence and was quantified by productive template frequency from ImmunoSEQ Analyzer V3.0. A threshold set at the top 5th percentile of each frequency-ranked repertoire was used to define expanded clonotypes. Repertoire overlap was calculated as Chao-Jaccard with the R package fossil and was visualized by nonmetric multidimensional scaling with the R package MASS. Sourced from immuneACCESS, this table was stored by TCRdb with only in-frame sequences that have V and J called. A share of the clones is absent; for the studies checked, an unresolved V gene accounts for under half, and the remainder has no known explanation. V, J and clone size are taken as reported in that table, and D and trimming were inferred from the DNA itself. Here the sample has roughly 28,000 clones; approximately 78% occur a single time. The ten most abundant clones make up 0.9% to 1% of the sample.

Including cysteine and phenylalanine, the CDR3 has 14 amino acids. CDR3 DNA only is kept here, 42 bases in frame from base 1. The trim is 2 bases for V and 7 bases for J, with a gap of 12 bases between the germline ends. From a lookup of the germline V gene (reference sequence), CDR1 and CDR2 are MNHEY and SMNVEV. This sequence was found in a human donor in good health. Sequencing was done on a sample of memory CD4+ T cells from blood. Reading the label with the study, this specimen's cell subset or site is: total memory CD4 T cells sorted directly ex vivo, unstimulated. Recombination connected TRBV27 to TRBJ1-5; no D gene can be assigned with confidence. The CDR3 region reads CASSLDQKGQPQHF. At the DNA level, the sequence is TGTGCCAGCAGTTTAGATCAGAAGGGCCAGCCCCAGCATTTT.